This TCR beta chain was recovered during a study of cytomegalovirus exposure and HLA in healthy donors. PCR involved 60 Vbeta and 13 Jbeta primers. Data came from immunoSEQ multiplex PCR; TCRdb stores just in-frame clones and leaves some out. The repertoire has about 130,000 clones, roughly 62% of them found once; the top ten carry less than 2%. There are 11 residues in the CDR3. Germline loops: CDR1 LGHNA, CDR2 YNFKEQ. The sample consisted of PBMCs. The sequence was collected from a man aged 25 to 45 in good health and CMV-seropositive. The gene calls are TRBV4-2 and TRBJ2-5; no firm D call. The DNA end favors TRBJ2-7, so the J call may be wrong. CDR3 residues: CASSQVNEQYF. CDR3 coding DNA: TGTGCCAGCAGCCAAGTGAACGAGCAGTACTTC.